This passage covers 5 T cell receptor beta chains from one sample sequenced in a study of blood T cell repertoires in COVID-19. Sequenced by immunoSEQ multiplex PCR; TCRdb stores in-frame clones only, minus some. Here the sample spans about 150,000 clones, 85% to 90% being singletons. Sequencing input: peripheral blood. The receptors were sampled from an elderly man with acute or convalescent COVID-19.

The CDR3 region is CASSLLKPGQGVEGDGYTF. The CDR3 DNA reads as TGTGCCAGCAGTTTATTAAAACCTGGACAGGGGGTGGAAGGGGACGGCTACACCTTC. The V and J genes are TRBV27 and TRBJ1-2, with 10 positions matching TRBD1. Germline CDR1 reads MNHEY; CDR2 reads SMNVEV (reference sequence). V gave up 1 base and J gave up 8 bases; unmatched junction bases: 19. There are 19 residues in the CDR3.

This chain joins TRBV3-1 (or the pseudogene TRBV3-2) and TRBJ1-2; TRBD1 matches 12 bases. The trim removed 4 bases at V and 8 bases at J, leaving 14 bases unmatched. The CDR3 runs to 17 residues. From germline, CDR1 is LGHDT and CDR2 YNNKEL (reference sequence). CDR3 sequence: CASSLTSSGQGAKGYTF. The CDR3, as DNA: TGTGCCAGCAGCCTCACAAGCTCGGGACAGGGGGCAAAAGGCTACACCTTC.

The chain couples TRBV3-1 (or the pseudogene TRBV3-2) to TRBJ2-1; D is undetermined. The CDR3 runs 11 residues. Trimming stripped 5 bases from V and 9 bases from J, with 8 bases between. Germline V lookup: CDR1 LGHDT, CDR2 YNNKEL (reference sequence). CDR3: CASSSRLEQFF. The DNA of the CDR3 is TGTGCCAGCAGCTCCCGTCTTGAGCAGTTCTTC.

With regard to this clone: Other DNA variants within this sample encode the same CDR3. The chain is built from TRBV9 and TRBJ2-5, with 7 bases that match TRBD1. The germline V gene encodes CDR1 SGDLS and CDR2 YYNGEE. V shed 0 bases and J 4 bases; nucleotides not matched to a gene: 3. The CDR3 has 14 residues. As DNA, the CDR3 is TGTGCCAGCAGCGTAGTAGGGGGCTTAGAGACCCAGTACTTC. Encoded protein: CASSVVGGLETQYF.

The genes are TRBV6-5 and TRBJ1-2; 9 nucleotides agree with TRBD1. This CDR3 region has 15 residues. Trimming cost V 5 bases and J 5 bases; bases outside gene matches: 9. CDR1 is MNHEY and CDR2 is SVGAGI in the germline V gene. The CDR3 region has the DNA TGTGCCAGCAGTCGTGGACAGGGGAGTCGGTATGGCTACACCTTC. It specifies CASSRGQGSRYGYTF.